Following are 19 T cell receptor beta chains from one sample sequenced in a study of cytotoxic CD8 clonotypes in ibrutinib-treated CLL. Here immunoSEQ multiplex PCR was the method, and the copy in TCRdb shows in-frame clones only, minus some. The data contain more than 110,000 clones, 75% to 85% of them singletons. The sequenced sample was PBMCs, obtained after 36 months of ibrutinib treatment. The receptors were sampled from a human donor with chronic lymphocytic leukemia.

V usage is TRBV5-6 and J usage is TRBJ2-7; no clear D gene. The CDR3 spans 13 residues. CDR1 SGHDT and CDR2 YYEEEE come from the germline V gene. Trimming pared 5 bases from V and 4 bases from J, leaving 13 bases between. The CDR3 DNA follows: TGTGCCAGCAGGGTTTCGCACATTTACGAGCAGTACTTC. Protein product: CASRVSHIYEQYF.

V gene TRBV27 combines with J gene TRBJ2-3; D ambiguous. The length of the CDR3 is 12 residues. CDR1 is MNHEY, CDR2 SMNVEV, per germline (reference sequence). The V end was cut by 0 bases, the J end by 7 bases, with 5 bases between. CDR3 in amino acids: CASSLSGYTQYF. DNA of the CDR3: TGTGCCAGCAGTTTATCGGGGTATACGCAGTATTTT.

The chain links TRBV21-1 to TRBJ1-2. TRBV21-1 is recorded as a pseudogene. CDR3 length equals 13 residues. CDR3 region: CASGREGYYGYTF. In DNA, the CDR3 is TGTGCCAGCGGGAGGGAGGGGTACTATGGCTACACCTTC.

The J gene is TRBJ2-7, the V gene TRBV19, with 7 bases lining up with TRBD2. The CDR3 is made up of 13 amino acids. Per germline, CDR1 LNHDA and CDR2 SQIVND (reference sequence). V gave up 4 bases and J gave up 3 bases; unmatched junction bases: 3. Written as DNA, the CDR3 is TGTGCCAGTAGTAACGGACTAGTCTACGAGCAGTACTTC. It codes for CASSNGLVYEQYF.

V usage is TRBV7-2 and J usage is TRBJ2-3; D remains unclear. Germline assignment: CDR1 SGHTA and CDR2 FQGNSA. This CDR3 has 12 residues. V was clipped by 4 bases and J by 6 bases, with 8 bases between them. CDR3 amino acids: CASSYEWDTQYF. In DNA, the CDR3 is TGTGCCAGCAGCTACGAGTGGGATACGCAGTATTTT.

The chain has TRBV6-1 and TRBJ1-6; D unresolved. Trimming stripped 4 bases from V and 12 bases from J, with 10 bases between. This CDR3 is 12 amino acids long. Germline V gene sequence: CDR1 MNHNS, CDR2 SASEGT. CDR3 nucleotides: TGTGCCAGCAGTGCCTCGGGCCAACCCCTCCACTTT. This sequence encodes CASSASGQPLHF.

CDR3 residues: CASSQPGQREKLFF. Here the CDR3 DNA reads TGTGCCAGCAGCCAACCGGGACAGCGAGAAAAACTGTTTTTT. This chain connects TRBV4-2 to TRBJ1-4, with 7 positions matching TRBD1. The germline CDR1 and CDR2 sequences are LGHNA and YNFKEQ. V shed 2 bases and J 8 bases; nucleotides not matched to a gene: 5. The CDR3 covers 14 residues.

This clone was counted only a few times. The chain couples TRBV21-1 to TRBJ2-7; TRBD1, the table's D call, was not compared with the DNA. TRBV21-1 is given as a pseudogene. This CDR3 contains 16 residues. The CDR3 DNA is TGTGCCAGCAGCAAACGGGTCGGGACAGGCGTCTACGAGCAGTACTTC. Translating gives CASSKRVGTGVYEQYF.

This clone was counted between two and nine times. This chain links TRBV10-3 with TRBJ1-1; 7 bases agree with TRBD1. The CDR3 has 15 amino acids. In germline, CDR1 is ENHRY, CDR2 SYGVKD. Losses at the gene ends were 4 bases for V and 0 bases for J; bases not matched to a gene: 5. The CDR3 DNA sequence: TGTGCCATCAGTGGAGGGGGCGGATTGAACACTGAAGCTTTCTTT. It yields the protein CAISGGGGLNTEAFF.

This chain uses TRBV10-2 with TRBJ1-2; D unclear. Trimming took 0 bases from V and 4 from J, leaving 6 bases between them. Per the germline V gene, CDR1 is WSHSY and CDR2 is SAAADI. The CDR3 consists of 13 residues. CDR3 amino acids: CASSESRGYGYTF. CDR3 DNA: TGCGCCAGCAGTGAGTCCCGAGGCTATGGCTACACCTTC.

This clone was seen a handful of times. The chain combines TRBV30 with TRBJ1-4; 10 bases align to TRBD1. V lost 4 bases, J lost 8 bases, and 4 bases stayed unmatched. The CDR3 has 13 residues. The V gene's germline CDR1 is GTSNPN and CDR2 SVGIG (reference sequence). The CDR3 loop is CAWKTGGGEKLFF. The CDR3 region has the DNA TGTGCCTGGAAGACAGGGGGCGGCGAAAAACTGTTTTTT.

The gene calls are TRBV30 and TRBJ1-1; D perhaps matches TRBD1 (5 bases). Germline loops: CDR1 GTSNPN, CDR2 SVGIG (reference sequence). This CDR3 is 12 amino acids long. Trimming shortened V by 5 bases and J by 5 bases, and 12 bases separated the two germline ends. The CDR3 region is CAWADGGTEAFF. The CDR3 region has the DNA TGTGCCTGGGCGGACGGGGGTACTGAAGCTTTCTTT. Supplemented by reference TRBV30 and TRBJ1-1, the full variable domain reads SQTIHQWPATLVQPVGSPLSLECTVEGTSNPNLYWYRQAAGRGLQLLFYSVGIGQISSEVPQNLSASRPQDRQFILSSKKLLLSDSGFYLCAWADGGTEAFFGQGTRLTVV.

The chain uses TRBV20-1 and TRBJ1-4; D is undetermined. V was trimmed by 6 bases and J by 2 bases, leaving 4 bases between them. Germline CDR1 and CDR2: DFQATT and SNEGSKA (reference sequence). CDR3 size: 11 residues. CDR3 in amino acids: CSANTNEKLFF. CDR3 coding DNA: TGCAGTGCCAATACTAATGAAAAACTGTTTTTT.

This CDR3 reads CAISERTVGETQYF. CDR3 DNA: TGTGCCATCAGTGAGAGGACCGTCGGGGAGACCCAGTACTTC. The chain combines TRBV10-3 with TRBJ2-5; D call uncertain. V was clipped by 2 bases and J by 5 bases, with 12 bases between them. CDR3 size: 14 residues. From germline, CDR1 is ENHRY and CDR2 SYGVKD.

The chain recombines TRBV28 with TRBJ1-2; 7 positions match TRBD1. This CDR3 is built from 14 residues. The V and J ends lost 8 bases and 4 bases, in that order; junction bases with no gene match: 10. CDR1 MDHEN and CDR2 SYDVKM come from the germline V gene. CDR3 loop: CASEYRGGLYGYTF. CDR3 sequence (DNA): TGTGCCAGCGAATACAGGGGAGGGCTCTATGGCTACACCTTC.

The chain joins TRBV2 to TRBJ1-1, with TRBD1 identical over 8 bases. The trim removed 6 bases at V and 5 bases at J, leaving 8 bases unmatched. The CDR3 consists of 14 residues. Germline V CDR1 and CDR2: SNHLY, FYNNEI. The CDR3 sequence is CASRILQGGTEAFF. In DNA form, the CDR3 reads TGTGCCAGCAGGATCCTACAGGGGGGGACTGAAGCTTTCTTT.

This clone was picked up a small number of times. V is TRBV28 and J is TRBJ1-4, with 7 bases fitting TRBD1. Germline loops: CDR1 MDHEN, CDR2 SYDVKM. V lost 6 bases to trimming and J lost 8 bases; unmatched junction nucleotides: 6. The CDR3 is 13 amino acids. CDR3 DNA sequence: TGTGCCAGCAGCAAGACAGGGATCGAAAAACTGTTTTTT. This encodes CASSKTGIEKLFF.

The chain links TRBV7-8 to TRBJ1-2; D is ambiguous. V shed 4 bases and J shed 5 bases, with 14 bases lying between them. This CDR3 comprises 14 residues. Looked up from germline, CDR1 is SGHVS and CDR2 is FQNEAQ. In DNA form, the CDR3 reads TGTGCCAGCAGCTATTACCCACCCAATTATGGCTACACCTTC. Translated, it gives CASSYYPPNYGYTF. Complete variable domain (other parts from reference TRBV7-8 and TRBJ1-2): GAGVSQSPRYKVAKRGQDVALRCDPISGHVSLFWYQQALGQGPEFLTYFQNEAQLDKSGLPSDRFFAERPEGSVSTLKIQRTQQEDSAVYLCASSYYPPNYGYTFGSGTRLTVV.

This clone was counted a few times. This chain joins TRBV28 and TRBJ1-4; 9 nucleotides line up with TRBD1. The CDR3 length is 15 residues. The V gene's germline CDR1 is MDHEN and CDR2 SYDVKM. The ends lost 7 bases at V and 2 bases at J; junction bases unmatched: 5. The CDR3 loop reads CASTWGTGTNEKLFF. The DNA for the CDR3 is TGTGCCAGCACCTGGGGGACAGGGACTAATGAAAAACTGTTTTTT.